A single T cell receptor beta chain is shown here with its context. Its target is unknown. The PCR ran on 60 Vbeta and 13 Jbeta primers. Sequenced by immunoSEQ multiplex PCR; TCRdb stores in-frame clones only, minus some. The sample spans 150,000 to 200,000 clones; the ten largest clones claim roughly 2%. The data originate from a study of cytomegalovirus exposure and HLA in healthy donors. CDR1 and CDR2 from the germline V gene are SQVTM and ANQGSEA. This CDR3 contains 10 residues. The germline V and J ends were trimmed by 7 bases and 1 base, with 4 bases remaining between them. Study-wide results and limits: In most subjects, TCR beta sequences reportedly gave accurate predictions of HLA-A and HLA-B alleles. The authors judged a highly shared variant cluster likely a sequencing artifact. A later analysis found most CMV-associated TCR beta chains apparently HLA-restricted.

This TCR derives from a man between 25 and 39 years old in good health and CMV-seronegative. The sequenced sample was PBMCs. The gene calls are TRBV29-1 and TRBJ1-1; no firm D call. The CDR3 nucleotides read TGCAGCGGCGGGAACACTGAAGCTTTCTTT. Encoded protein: CSGGNTEAFF.